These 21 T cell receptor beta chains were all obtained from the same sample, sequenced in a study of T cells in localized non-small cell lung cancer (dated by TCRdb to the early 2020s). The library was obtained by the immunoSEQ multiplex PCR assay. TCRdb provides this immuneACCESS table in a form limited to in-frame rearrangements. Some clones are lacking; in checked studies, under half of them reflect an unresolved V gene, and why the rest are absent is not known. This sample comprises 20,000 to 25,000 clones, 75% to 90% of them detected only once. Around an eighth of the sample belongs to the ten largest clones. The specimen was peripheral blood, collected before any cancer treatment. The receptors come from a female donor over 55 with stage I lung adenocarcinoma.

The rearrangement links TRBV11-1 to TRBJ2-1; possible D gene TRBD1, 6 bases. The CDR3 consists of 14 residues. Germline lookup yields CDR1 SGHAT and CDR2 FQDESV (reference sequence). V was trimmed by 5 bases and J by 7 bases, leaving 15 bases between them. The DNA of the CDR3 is TGTGCCAGCAGCCCGCATGCAGGGGTGAATGAGCAGTTCTTC. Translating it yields CASSPHAGVNEQFF.

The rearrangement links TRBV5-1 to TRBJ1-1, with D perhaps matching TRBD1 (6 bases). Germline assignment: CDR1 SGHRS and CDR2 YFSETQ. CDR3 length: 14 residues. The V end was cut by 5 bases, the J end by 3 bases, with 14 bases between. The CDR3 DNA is TGCGCCAGCAGGGAGGGACACCCGGACACTGAAGCTTTCTTT. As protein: CASREGHPDTEAFF.

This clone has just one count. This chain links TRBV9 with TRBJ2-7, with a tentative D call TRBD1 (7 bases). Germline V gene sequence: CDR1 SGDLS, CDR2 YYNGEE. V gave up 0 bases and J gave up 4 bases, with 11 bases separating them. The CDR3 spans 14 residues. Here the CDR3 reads CASSVAQGGYEQYF. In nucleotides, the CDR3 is TGTGCCAGCAGCGTAGCGCAGGGGGGATACGAGCAGTACTTC.

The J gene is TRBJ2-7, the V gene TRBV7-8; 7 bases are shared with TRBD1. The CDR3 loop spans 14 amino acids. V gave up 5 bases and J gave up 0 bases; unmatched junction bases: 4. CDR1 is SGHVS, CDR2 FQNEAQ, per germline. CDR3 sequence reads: CASSLRDSSYEQYF. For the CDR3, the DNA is TGTGCCAGCAGCCTCCGGGACAGCTCCTACGAGCAGTACTTC.

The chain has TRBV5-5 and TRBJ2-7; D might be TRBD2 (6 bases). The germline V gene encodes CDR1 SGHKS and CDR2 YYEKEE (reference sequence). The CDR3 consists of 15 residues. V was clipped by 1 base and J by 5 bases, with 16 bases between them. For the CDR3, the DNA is TGTGCCAGCAGCTTGAATTGGATCGGGGGTCACGAGCAGTACTTC. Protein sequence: CASSLNWIGGHEQYF. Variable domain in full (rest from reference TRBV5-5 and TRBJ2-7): DAGVTQSPTHLIKTRGQQVTLRCSPISGHKSVSWYQQVLGQGPQFIFQYYEKEERGRGNFPDRFSARQFPNYSSELNVNALLLGDSALYLCASSLNWIGGHEQYFGPGTRLTVT.

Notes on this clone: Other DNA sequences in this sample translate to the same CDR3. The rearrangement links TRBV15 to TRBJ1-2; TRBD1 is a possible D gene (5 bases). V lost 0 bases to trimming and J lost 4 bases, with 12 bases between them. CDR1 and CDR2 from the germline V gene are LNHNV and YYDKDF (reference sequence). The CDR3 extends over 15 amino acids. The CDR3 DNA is TGTGCCACCAGCAGAGATACCCAGGGAAGCTATGGCTACACCTTC. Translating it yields CATSRDTQGSYGYTF. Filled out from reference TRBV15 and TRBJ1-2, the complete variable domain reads DAMVIQNPRYQVTQFGKPVTLSCSQTLNHNVMYWYQQKSSQAPKLLFHYYDKDFNNEADTPDNFQSRRPNTSFCFLDIRSPGLGDTAMYLCATSRDTQGSYGYTFGSGTRLTVV.

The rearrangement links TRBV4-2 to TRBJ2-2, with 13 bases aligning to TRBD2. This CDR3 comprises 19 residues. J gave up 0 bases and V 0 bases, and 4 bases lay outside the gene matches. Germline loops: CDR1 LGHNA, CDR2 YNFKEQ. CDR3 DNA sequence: TGTGCCAGCAGCCAAGATGGACTAGCGGGGGCCACGAACACCGGGGAGCTGTTTTTT. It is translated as CASSQDGLAGATNTGELFF.

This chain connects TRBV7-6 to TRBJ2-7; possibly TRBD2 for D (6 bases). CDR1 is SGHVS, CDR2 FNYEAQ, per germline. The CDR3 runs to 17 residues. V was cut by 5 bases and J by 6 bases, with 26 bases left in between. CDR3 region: CASSPENAGFFGGEQYF. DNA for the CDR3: TGTGCCAGCAGCCCAGAGAATGCGGGATTCTTTGGGGGCGAGCAGTACTTC.

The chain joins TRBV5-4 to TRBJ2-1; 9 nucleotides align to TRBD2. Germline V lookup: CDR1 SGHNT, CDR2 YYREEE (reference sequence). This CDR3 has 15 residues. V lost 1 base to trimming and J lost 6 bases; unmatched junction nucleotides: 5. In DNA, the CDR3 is TGTGCCAGCAGCTTGCAGACTAGCGGCACCAATGAGCAGTTCTTC. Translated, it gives CASSLQTSGTNEQFF.

The CDR3 loop reads CASCVGGGAYEQYF. DNA of the CDR3: TGTGCCAGCTGTGTGGGGGGAGGAGCCTACGAGCAGTACTTC. V and J are TRBV2 and TRBJ2-7, with D maybe TRBD2 (6 bases). Per the germline V gene, CDR1 is SNHLY and CDR2 is FYNNEI. V shed 8 bases and J shed 2 bases, with 16 bases lying between them. The CDR3 has 14 residues.

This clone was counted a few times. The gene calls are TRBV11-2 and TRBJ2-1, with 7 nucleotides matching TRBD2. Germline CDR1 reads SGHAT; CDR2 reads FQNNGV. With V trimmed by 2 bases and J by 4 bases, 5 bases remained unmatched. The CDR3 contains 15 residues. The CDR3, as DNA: TGTGCCAGCAGCTTATCCCTAGCGGAGTACAATGAGCAGTTCTTC. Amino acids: CASSLSLAEYNEQFF.

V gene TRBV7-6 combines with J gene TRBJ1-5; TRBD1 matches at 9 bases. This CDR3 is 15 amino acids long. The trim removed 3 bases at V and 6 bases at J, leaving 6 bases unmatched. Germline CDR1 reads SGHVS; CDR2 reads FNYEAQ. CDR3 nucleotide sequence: TGTGCCAGCAGCTTTGGACAGGGGTGGGCTCAGCCCCAGCATTTT. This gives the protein CASSFGQGWAQPQHF.

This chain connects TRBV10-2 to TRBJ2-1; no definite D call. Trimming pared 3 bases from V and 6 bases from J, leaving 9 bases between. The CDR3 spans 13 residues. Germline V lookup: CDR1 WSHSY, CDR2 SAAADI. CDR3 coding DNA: TGCGCCAGCAGTGAACCCGGAACCAATGAGCAGTTCTTC. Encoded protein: CASSEPGTNEQFF.

This CDR3 reads CASRLDRGSGNTIYF. The CDR3 bases are TGTGCCAGCAGACTGGACAGGGGCTCTGGAAACACCATATATTTT. This chain joins TRBV6-6 and TRBJ1-3, with 9 bases aligning to TRBD1. CDR1 MNHNY and CDR2 SVGAGI come from the germline V gene (reference sequence). The CDR3 is 15 amino acids. With V trimmed by 6 bases and J by 0 bases, 3 bases remained unmatched.

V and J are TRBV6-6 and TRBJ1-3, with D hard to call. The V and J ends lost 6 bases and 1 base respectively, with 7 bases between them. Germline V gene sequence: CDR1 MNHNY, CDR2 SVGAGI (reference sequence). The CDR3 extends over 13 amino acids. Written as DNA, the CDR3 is TGTGCCAGCAGGGGGAGGTCTGGAAACACCATATATTTT. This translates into CASRGRSGNTIYF.

CDR3 nucleotide sequence: TGTGCCAGCAGCCCCGGACTAGCGGGAGTCTTCTACAATGAGCAGTTCTTC. Translated: CASSPGLAGVFYNEQFF. V gene TRBV5-5 combines with J gene TRBJ2-1; 13 nucleotides line up with TRBD2. CDR1 is SGHKS and CDR2 is YYEKEE in the germline V gene (reference sequence). V trimming: 4 bases; J trimming: 3 bases; junction bases outside the gene matches: 7. CDR3 length equals 17 residues.

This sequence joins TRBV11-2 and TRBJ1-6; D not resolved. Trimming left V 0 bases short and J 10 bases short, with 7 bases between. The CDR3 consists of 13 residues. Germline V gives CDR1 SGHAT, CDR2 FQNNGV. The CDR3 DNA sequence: TGTGCCAGCAGCTTAGAACCGGGCTCACCCCTCCACTTT. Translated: CASSLEPGSPLHF.

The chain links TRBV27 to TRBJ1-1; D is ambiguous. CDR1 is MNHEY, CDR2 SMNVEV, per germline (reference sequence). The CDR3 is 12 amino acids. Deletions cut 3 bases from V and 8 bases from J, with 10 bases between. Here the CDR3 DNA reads TGTGCCAGCAGTTTCGCCGGTTCAGAAGCTTTCTTT. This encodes CASSFAGSEAFF.

The chain's CDR3 is CASSLGFDTEAFF. The CDR3 DNA is TGTGCCAGCAGCTTAGGATTTGACACTGAAGCTTTCTTT. The chain recombines TRBV11-3 with TRBJ1-1; no clear D. The CDR3 loop spans 13 amino acids. Germline V lookup: CDR1 SGHNT, CDR2 YENEEA. V dropped 1 base and J dropped 3 bases, with 6 bases sitting between them.

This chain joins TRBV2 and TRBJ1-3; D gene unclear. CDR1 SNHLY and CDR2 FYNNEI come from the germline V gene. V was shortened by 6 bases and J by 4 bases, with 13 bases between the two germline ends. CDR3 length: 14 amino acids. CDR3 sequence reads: CASSASPQGNTIYF. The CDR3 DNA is TGTGCCAGCAGCGCCTCTCCACAAGGAAACACCATATATTTT.

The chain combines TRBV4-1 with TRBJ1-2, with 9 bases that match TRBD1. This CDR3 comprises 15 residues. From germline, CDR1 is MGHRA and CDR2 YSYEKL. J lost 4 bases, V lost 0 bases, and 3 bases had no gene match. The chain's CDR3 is CASSQDRTGVYGYTF. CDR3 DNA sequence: TGCGCCAGCAGCCAAGATCGGACAGGGGTCTATGGCTACACCTTC.